The 10 T cell receptor beta chains in this list originate from one sample, sequenced in a study of T-cell reconstitution after alpha-beta-depleted transplantation in children. Molecular barcoding with unique molecular identifiers was used for the TCRbeta library. In TCRdb, the PCR reads were re-called with MiXCR into one record per CDR3 protein. The data contain fewer than 750,000 distinct CDR3 sequences, 25% to 30% of them seen just once; the ten biggest clones take up just over 35%. This specimen was PBMCs, taken before TCRalphabeta/CD19-depleted stem cell transplant. These receptors all come from a boy younger than two with Wiskott-Aldrich syndrome, due to receive a stem cell transplant.

This chain connects TRBV6-1 to TRBJ2-5; tentative D call: TRBD2 (5 bases). V was clipped by 3 bases and J by 1 base, with 15 bases between them. The CDR3 extends over 16 amino acids. In germline, CDR1 is MNHNS, CDR2 SASEGT. CDR3 region: CASSDQPPGLQETQYF. Written as DNA, the CDR3 is TGTGCCAGCAGTGACCAGCCCCCTGGACTCCAAGAGACCCAGTACTTC.

The gene calls are TRBV2 and TRBJ2-7; D is perhaps TRBD1 or TRBD2 (6 bases each). The CDR3 is made up of 15 amino acids. V was shortened by 10 bases and J by 5 bases, with 24 bases between the two germline ends. Germline V CDR1 and CDR2: SNHLY, FYNNEI. This chain's CDR3 is CANGGLGARHDEQYF. In nucleotides, the CDR3 is TGTGCCAACGGGGGTCTGGGGGCAAGACACGACGAGCAGTACTTC.

This clonotype was counted a single time. The chain couples TRBV5-1 to TRBJ2-7, with 10 bases that match TRBD1. The CDR3 is 12 residues long. Trimming at V came to 1 base and at J to 12 bases, leaving 4 bases not matched to a gene. Germline values: CDR1 SGHRS, CDR2 YFSETQ. CDR3 DNA sequence: TGCGCCAGCAGCTTGAGCGGGACAGGGGTGTACTTC. Translated: CASSLSGTGVYF.

The chain joins TRBV5-1 to TRBJ1-2; D is unresolved. The CDR3 covers 16 residues. V gave up 0 bases and J gave up 5 bases, with 17 bases separating them. CDR1 SGHRS and CDR2 YFSETQ come from the germline V gene. The CDR3 reads CASSLVAGGMSYGYTF. CDR3 coding DNA: TGCGCCAGCAGCTTGGTTGCGGGCGGAATGTCGTATGGCTACACCTTC. The full variable domain, its missing parts supplied by reference TRBV5-1 and TRBJ1-2, is KAGVTQTPRYLIKTRGQQVTLSCSPISGHRSVSWYQQTPGQGLQFLFEYFSETQRNKGNFPGRFSGRQFSNSRSEMNVSTLELGDSALYLCASSLVAGGMSYGYTFGSGTRLTVV.

The CDR3 nucleotides read TGTGCCTGGAGGGGTCCAGGGCAGTCCTACAATGAGCAGTTCTTC. As protein: CAWRGPGQSYNEQFF. The gene calls are TRBV30 and TRBJ2-1, with D perhaps TRBD1 (5 bases). The CDR3 covers 15 residues. The germline V gene encodes CDR1 GTSNPN and CDR2 SVGIG (reference sequence). Trimming took off 3 bases at V and 1 base at J, with 13 bases between the two ends.

The genes are TRBV5-1 and TRBJ2-3; TRBD2 aligns across 8 bases. The germline gives CDR1 SGHRS, CDR2 YFSETQ. The V and J ends lost 5 bases and 2 bases, in that order; junction bases with no gene match: 10. The CDR3 sequence is 16 residues long. The CDR3 protein is CASRPTSGGFTDTQYF. The CDR3 region has the DNA TGCGCCAGCAGGCCAACTAGCGGAGGATTCACAGATACGCAGTATTTT.

V is TRBV5-1 and J is TRBJ1-2, with no clear D. The CDR3 totals 13 residues. Germline-derived CDR1 and CDR2 are SGHRS and YFSETQ. V lost 1 base and J 1 base, leaving 5 bases between the germline ends. CDR3 in amino acids: CASSLQSNYGYTF. CDR3 bases: TGCGCCAGCAGCTTGCAGAGTAACTATGGCTACACCTTC.

This clonotype was found a few times. The V and J genes are TRBV20-1 and TRBJ2-7; TRBD2 aligns across 8 bases. The V and J ends lost 3 bases and 2 bases, in that order; junction bases with no gene match: 9. Germline V gives CDR1 DFQATT, CDR2 SNEGSKA (reference sequence). The CDR3 has 15 amino acids. In DNA form, the CDR3 reads TGCAGTGCTAGGCGGGGGGAGGGCCGGCCCTACGAGCAGTACTTC. This sequence encodes CSARRGEGRPYEQYF.

CDR3 bases: TGTGCCAGCAGCGCGGCAGGGTATGGCTACACCTTC. This codes for CASSAAGYGYTF. The chain recombines TRBV7-2 with TRBJ1-2, with D possibly being TRBD1 (5 bases). The germline V and J ends were trimmed by 5 bases and 5 bases, with 9 bases remaining between them. The CDR3 has 12 residues. Germline V lookup: CDR1 SGHTA, CDR2 FQGNSA.

This clonotype has a handful of counts. The rearrangement joins TRBV28 to TRBJ2-1; 11 bases fit TRBD2. With 5 bases clipped from V and 2 bases from J, the junction kept 5 bases outside the gene matches. Germline values: CDR1 MDHEN, CDR2 SYDVKM. This CDR3 is built from 16 residues. CDR3 in DNA: TGTGCCAGCAGTATTCCGGGACTAGCGGCCTACAATGAGCAGTTCTTC. As protein: CASSIPGLAAYNEQFF.